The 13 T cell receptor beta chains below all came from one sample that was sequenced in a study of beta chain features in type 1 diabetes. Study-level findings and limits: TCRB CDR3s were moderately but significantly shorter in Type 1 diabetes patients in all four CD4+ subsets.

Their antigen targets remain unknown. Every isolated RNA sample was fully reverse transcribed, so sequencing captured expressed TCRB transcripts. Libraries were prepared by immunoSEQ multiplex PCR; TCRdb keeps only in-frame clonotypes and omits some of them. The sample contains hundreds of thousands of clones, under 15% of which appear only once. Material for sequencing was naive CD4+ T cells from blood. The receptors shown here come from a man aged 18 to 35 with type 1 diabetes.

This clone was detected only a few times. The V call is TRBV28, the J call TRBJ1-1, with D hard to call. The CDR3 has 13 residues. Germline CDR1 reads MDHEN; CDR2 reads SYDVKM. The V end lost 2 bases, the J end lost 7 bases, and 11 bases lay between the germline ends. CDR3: CASSLGREIEAFF. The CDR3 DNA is TGTGCCAGCAGTTTAGGCCGAGAAATTGAAGCTTTCTTT.

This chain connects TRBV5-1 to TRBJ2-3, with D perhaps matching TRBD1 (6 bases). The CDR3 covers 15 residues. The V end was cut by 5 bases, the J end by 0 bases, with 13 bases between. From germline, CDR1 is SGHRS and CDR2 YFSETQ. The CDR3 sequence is CASRTLDRSTDTQYF. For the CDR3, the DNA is TGCGCCAGCAGGACATTGGACAGAAGCACAGATACGCAGTATTTT.

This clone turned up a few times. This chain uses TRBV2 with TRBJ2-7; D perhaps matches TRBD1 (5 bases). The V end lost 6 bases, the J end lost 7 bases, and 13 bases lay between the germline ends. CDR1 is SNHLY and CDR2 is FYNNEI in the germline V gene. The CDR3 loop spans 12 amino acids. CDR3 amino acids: CASSPGLREQYF. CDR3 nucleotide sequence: TGTGCCAGCAGCCCAGGGTTGAGGGAGCAGTACTTC.

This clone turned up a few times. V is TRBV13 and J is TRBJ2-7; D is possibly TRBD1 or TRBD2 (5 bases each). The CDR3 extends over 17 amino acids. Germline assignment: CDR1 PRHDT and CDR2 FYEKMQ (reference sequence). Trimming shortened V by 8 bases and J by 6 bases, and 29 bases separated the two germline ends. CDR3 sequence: CASALGYRDHGKGEQYF. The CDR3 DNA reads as TGTGCCAGCGCCCTGGGGTACCGGGACCACGGCAAGGGCGAGCAGTACTTC.

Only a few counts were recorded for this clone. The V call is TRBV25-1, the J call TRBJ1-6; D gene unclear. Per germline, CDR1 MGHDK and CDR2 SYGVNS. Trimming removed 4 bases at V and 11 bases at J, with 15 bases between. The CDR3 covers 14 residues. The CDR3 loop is CASSGPRSDAPLHF. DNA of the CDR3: TGTGCCAGCAGTGGTCCCAGGTCTGATGCACCCCTCCACTTT.

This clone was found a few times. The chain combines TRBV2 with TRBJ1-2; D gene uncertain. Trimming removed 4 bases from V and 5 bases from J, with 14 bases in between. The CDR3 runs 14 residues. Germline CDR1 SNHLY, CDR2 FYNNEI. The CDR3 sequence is CASSVQSELYGYTF. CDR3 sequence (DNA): TGTGCCAGCAGTGTCCAGTCCGAACTTTATGGCTACACCTTC.

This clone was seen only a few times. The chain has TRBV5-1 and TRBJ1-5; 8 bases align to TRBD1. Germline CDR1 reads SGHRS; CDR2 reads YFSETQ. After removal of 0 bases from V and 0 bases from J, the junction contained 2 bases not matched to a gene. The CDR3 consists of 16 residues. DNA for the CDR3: TGCGCCAGCAGCTTGGGGACAGGGACTAGCAATCAGCCCCAGCATTTT. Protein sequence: CASSLGTGTSNQPQHF. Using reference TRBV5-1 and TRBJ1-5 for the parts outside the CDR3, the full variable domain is KAGVTQTPRYLIKTRGQQVTLSCSPISGHRSVSWYQQTPGQGLQFLFEYFSETQRNKGNFPGRFSGRQFSNSRSEMNVSTLELGDSALYLCASSLGTGTSNQPQHFGDGTRLSIL.

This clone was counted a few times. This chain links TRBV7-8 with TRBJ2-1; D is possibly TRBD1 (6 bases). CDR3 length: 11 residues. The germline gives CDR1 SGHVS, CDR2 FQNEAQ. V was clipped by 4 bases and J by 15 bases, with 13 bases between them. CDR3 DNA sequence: TGTGCCAGCAGCTCCGGACAGACACGGTTCTTC. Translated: CASSSGQTRFF.

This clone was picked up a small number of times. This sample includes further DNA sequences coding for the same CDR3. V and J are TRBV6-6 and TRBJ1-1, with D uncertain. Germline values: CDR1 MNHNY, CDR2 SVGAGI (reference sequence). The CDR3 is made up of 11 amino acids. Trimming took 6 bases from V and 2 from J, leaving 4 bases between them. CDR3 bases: TGTGCCAGCAGCCCCAACACTGAAGCTTTCTTT. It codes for CASSPNTEAFF.

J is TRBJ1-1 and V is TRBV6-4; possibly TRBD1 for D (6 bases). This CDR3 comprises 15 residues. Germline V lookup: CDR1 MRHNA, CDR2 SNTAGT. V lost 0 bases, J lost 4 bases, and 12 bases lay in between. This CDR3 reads CASSDSSRGVTEAFF. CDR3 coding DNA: TGTGCCAGCAGTGACTCGAGTAGGGGGGTCACTGAAGCTTTCTTT.

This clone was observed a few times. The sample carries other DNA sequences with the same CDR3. For the CDR3, the DNA is TGTGCCAGCAGTGATAGGGGCACAGATACGCAGTATTTT. Translating it yields CASSDRGTDTQYF. J is TRBJ2-3 and V is TRBV2, with unresolved D. The CDR3 length is 13 residues. Trimming left V 3 bases short and J 1 base short, with 5 bases between. The germline V gene encodes CDR1 SNHLY and CDR2 FYNNEI.

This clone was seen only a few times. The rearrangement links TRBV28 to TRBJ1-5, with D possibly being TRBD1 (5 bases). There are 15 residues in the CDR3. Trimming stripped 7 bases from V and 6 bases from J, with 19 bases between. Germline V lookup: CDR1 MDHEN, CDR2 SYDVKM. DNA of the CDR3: TGTGCCAGCATGCCAGAGAGGGGTGGAGGTCAGCCCCAGCATTTT. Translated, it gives CASMPERGGGQPQHF.

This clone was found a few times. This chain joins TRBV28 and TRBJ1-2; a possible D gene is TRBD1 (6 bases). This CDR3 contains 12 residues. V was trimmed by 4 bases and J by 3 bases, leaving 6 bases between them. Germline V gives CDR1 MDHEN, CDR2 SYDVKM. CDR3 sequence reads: CASSSGDYGYTF. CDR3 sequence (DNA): TGTGCCAGCAGTTCAGGGGACTATGGCTACACCTTC.